This record covers a single TCR beta chain. Its antigen is not known. Germline-derived CDR1 and CDR2 are GTSNPN and SVGIG (reference sequence). This CDR3 is 13 amino acids long. V was clipped by 6 bases and J by 1 base, with 10 bases between them. The sample comes from a study of cytomegalovirus exposure and HLA in healthy donors. Points from the study as a whole: Later analysis suggested most CMV-associated TCR beta chains were HLA-restricted. Many donors carried some public TCRs, although rarity characterized most TCR sequences.

13 Jbeta primers and 60 Vbeta primers were used for the PCR. Profiled with immunoSEQ multiplex PCR; TCRdb holds only in-frame clones, not every one. Here the sample spans some 150,000 clones, around 80% being singletons. The source is a woman aged 30 to 39 in good health and CMV-seronegative. The chain carries TRBV30 and TRBJ1-5, with a possible D match to TRBD1 (6 bases). The specimen sequenced was PBMCs. CDR3 coding DNA: TGTGCCTGTACTGGACAGAGCAATCAGCCCCAGCATTTT. Its translation: CACTGQSNQPQHF.